These 26 T cell receptor beta chains came from one sample sequenced in a study of cytomegalovirus exposure and HLA in healthy donors. Sequenced by immunoSEQ multiplex PCR; TCRdb stores in-frame clones only, minus some. The sample includes about 110,000 clones, approximately 86% of them seen just once. The sequenced sample consisted of PBMCs. All receptors derive from a woman younger than 35 in good health and CMV-seronegative.

J is TRBJ2-2 and V is TRBV9; D possibly corresponds to TRBD1 (6 bases). CDR1 and CDR2 from the germline V gene are SGDLS and YYNGEE. The V end lost 4 bases, the J end lost 0 bases, and 19 bases lay between the germline ends. The CDR3 has 18 amino acids. The CDR3 loop is CASSQPRQGIPNTGELFF. The CDR3 coding sequence is TGTGCCAGCAGCCAACCGAGGCAGGGGATCCCGAACACCGGGGAGCTGTTTTTT.

This chain links TRBV5-1 with TRBJ2-1, with a weak D call TRBD1 (6 bases). Looked up from germline, CDR1 is SGHRS and CDR2 is YFSETQ. The V end was cut by 0 bases, the J end by 6 bases, with 10 bases between. CDR3 length equals 14 residues. In DNA, the CDR3 is TGCGCCAGCAGCTTGGTGGGGGCCGGCAATGAGCAGTTCTTC. Residues: CASSLVGAGNEQFF.

The V call is TRBV12-1, the J call TRBJ2-5; the table names TRBD1, a call not compared with the DNA. TRBV12-1 is a pseudogene. This CDR3 has 16 residues. CDR3 protein: CASSFERDRAKETQYF. CDR3 nucleotides: TGTGCCAGCAGCTTTGAAAGGGACAGGGCTAAAGAGACCCAGTACTTC.

The gene calls are TRBV18 and TRBJ2-7, with D unresolved. V was pared by 0 bases and J by 6 bases, with 9 bases between. Germline V CDR1 and CDR2: KGHSH, LQKENI. The CDR3 length is 13 residues. The CDR3 region is CASSPPAGVEQYF. CDR3 DNA sequence: TGTGCCAGCTCACCACCAGCCGGTGTCGAGCAGTACTTC.

The V gene is TRBV11-2, the J gene TRBJ2-7; 7 bases line up with TRBD1. This CDR3 has 15 amino acids. The germline V gene encodes CDR1 SGHAT and CDR2 FQNNGV. V gave up 4 bases and J gave up 5 bases; unmatched junction bases: 11. CDR3 in amino acids: CASSSPRGTDNEQYF. The CDR3 DNA reads TGTGCCAGCAGCTCTCCGCGTGGGACAGACAACGAGCAGTACTTC.

The chain carries TRBV6-1 and TRBJ1-6; 9 bases are a match to TRBD1. The CDR3 contains 17 residues. Germline loops: CDR1 MNHNS, CDR2 SASEGT. The trim removed 4 bases at V and 3 bases at J, leaving 7 bases unmatched. CDR3 nucleotides: TGTGCCAGCAGTGGCGGACAGGGGAGGCTCTATAATTCACCCCTCCACTTT. Translating gives CASSGGQGRLYNSPLHF.

The V gene is TRBV28, the J gene TRBJ1-5; no clear D gene. The CDR3 runs 15 residues. The germline gives CDR1 MDHEN, CDR2 SYDVKM. Trimming pared 2 bases from V and 1 base from J, leaving 9 bases between. The chain's CDR3 is CASSLGGYSNQPQHF. The CDR3 DNA follows: TGTGCCAGCAGTTTAGGAGGGTACAGCAATCAGCCCCAGCATTTT.

This clone was observed once. This chain uses TRBV9 with TRBJ2-1; D gene ambiguous. Trimming pared 4 bases from V and 8 bases from J, leaving 13 bases between. The CDR3 loop spans 13 amino acids. Germline V gene sequence: CDR1 SGDLS, CDR2 YYNGEE. The CDR3 DNA reads as TGTGCCAGCAGCTCCAGATGGAGCGATGAGCAGTTCTTC. Translated, it gives CASSSRWSDEQFF.

The J gene is TRBJ1-5, the V gene TRBV14, with TRBD1 matching 7 bases. This CDR3 is built from 19 residues. The V gene end was trimmed by 2 bases and the J gene end by 2 bases; junction bases not matched to a gene: 15. Germline V lookup: CDR1 SGHDN, CDR2 FVKESK. DNA of the CDR3: TGTGCCAGCAGCCAAACGGCCGCAGGGGGGATTATGGGCAATCAGCCCCAGCATTTT. Translation: CASSQTAAGGIMGNQPQHF.

The rearrangement joins TRBV30 to TRBJ2-7, with 7 nucleotides matching TRBD2. CDR1 and CDR2 (germline): GTSNPN, SVGIG (reference sequence). The CDR3 consists of 12 residues. V was pared by 3 bases and J by 3 bases, with 2 bases of the junction left unmatched. The CDR3 protein is CAWRGGIYEQYF. The CDR3 coding sequence is TGTGCCTGGAGGGGGGGGATCTACGAGCAGTACTTC.

The chain employs TRBV7-5 and TRBJ2-2; the table names TRBD2, a call not compared with the DNA. TRBV7-5 is reported as a pseudogene. The CDR3 consists of 18 residues. The CDR3 reads CVRSLRGTSGENTGELFF. The CDR3 bases are TGTGTCAGAAGCTTAAGGGGGACTAGCGGCGAAAACACCGGGGAGCTGTTTTTT.

The chain uses TRBV28 and TRBJ1-2; D perhaps matches TRBD1 (5 bases). Germline CDR1 is MDHEN and CDR2 is SYDVKM. V was trimmed by 3 bases and J by 8 bases, leaving 34 bases between them. This CDR3 region has 20 residues. The CDR3 nucleotides are TGTGCCAGCAGTTTGGCGTACCTGGGGACCCTCGGGGGAGGGGATTACGGCTACACCTTC. Protein product: CASSLAYLGTLGGGDYGYTF.

The chain recombines TRBV21-1 with TRBJ2-3; the table's D call, TRBD2, was not checked against the DNA. TRBV21-1 is marked as a pseudogene. The CDR3 length is 15 residues. DNA for the CDR3: TGTGCCAGCAGCCCCCGGGAGATTTATACAGATACGCAGTATTTT. It is translated as CASSPREIYTDTQYF.

Only one count was recorded for this clone. This CDR3 is CASSQVTENSPLHF. CDR3 DNA sequence: TGTGCCAGCAGCCAAGTGACAGAGAATTCACCCCTCCACTTT. This sequence joins TRBV14 and TRBJ1-6, with D possibly TRBD1 on 5 matching bases. Looked up from germline, CDR1 is SGHDN and CDR2 is FVKESK. The CDR3 length is 14 residues. V gave up 1 base and J gave up 7 bases, with 8 bases separating them.

The genes are TRBV19 and TRBJ2-2, with TRBD1 as a possible D gene (6 bases). Between the trimmed V and J ends, which lost 11 bases and 1 base, there was a span of 14 bases. Per germline, CDR1 LNHDA and CDR2 SQIVND (reference sequence). The CDR3 extends over 14 amino acids. The CDR3 reads CASHRTVNTGELFF. The CDR3 DNA follows: TGTGCCTCCCATCGGACAGTGAACACCGGGGAGCTGTTTTTT.

The chain links TRBV27 to TRBJ2-4, with 9 bases lining up with TRBD1. The CDR3 is 15 amino acids. V lost 4 bases to trimming and J lost 3 bases; unmatched junction nucleotides: 4. Germline loops: CDR1 MNHEY, CDR2 SMNVEV (reference sequence). The CDR3 nucleotides are TGTGCCAGCAGTTCGGGACAGGGTGTCAAAAACATTCAGTACTTC. It codes for CASSSGQGVKNIQYF.

A note on this clone: Other DNA sequences in this specimen translate into the identical CDR3. The CDR3 region is CASSLRQGAYEQYF. The CDR3 region has the DNA TGTGCCAGCAGTTTAAGACAGGGGGCATACGAGCAGTACTTC. The chain combines TRBV27 with TRBJ2-7, with TRBD1 matching over 10 bases. Trimming at V came to 2 bases and at J to 4 bases, leaving 2 bases not matched to a gene. Germline-derived CDR1 and CDR2 are MNHEY and SMNVEV (reference sequence). The CDR3 loop spans 14 amino acids.

The rearrangement uses TRBV7-6 and TRBJ1-4, with D unresolved. CDR1 SGHVS and CDR2 FNYEAQ come from the germline V gene. CDR3 length: 15 amino acids. The V end lost 6 bases, the J end lost 2 bases, and 13 bases lay between the germline ends. CDR3 DNA: TGTGCCAGCAGTACTACTGGAGGGACTAATGAAAAACTGTTTTTT. Amino acid sequence: CASSTTGGTNEKLFF.

The rearrangement uses TRBV7-2 and TRBJ2-7; D is undetermined. Trimming stripped 1 base from V and 2 bases from J, with 12 bases between. This CDR3 contains 15 residues. Germline assignment: CDR1 SGHTA and CDR2 FQGNSA. The CDR3 loop is CASSLEAYGPYEQYF. The CDR3 DNA reads as TGTGCCAGCAGCTTAGAAGCATATGGGCCCTACGAGCAGTACTTC.

The chain links TRBV10-3 to TRBJ1-6; D is undetermined. Germline V gives CDR1 ENHRY, CDR2 SYGVKD. With 6 bases removed from V and 0 bases from J, the gap between germline ends came to 6 bases. The CDR3 runs 14 residues. CDR3 DNA: TGTGCCATCAGCCAGGTCTCCTATAATTCACCCCTCCACTTT. Residues: CAISQVSYNSPLHF.

The chain links TRBV27 to TRBJ1-2, with 9 bases fitting TRBD1. The CDR3 is 14 residues long. Trimming at V came to 3 bases and at J to 3 bases, leaving 2 bases not matched to a gene. Germline CDR1 is MNHEY and CDR2 is SMNVEV (reference sequence). The CDR3 loop reads CASSFRTGDYGYTF. The CDR3 DNA sequence: TGTGCCAGCAGTTTCCGGACAGGGGACTATGGCTACACCTTC.

The rearrangement joins TRBV9 to TRBJ2-5; 15 bases map to TRBD2. Germline trimming cut 0 bases from V and 4 bases from J; bases unmatched to any gene: 4. The CDR3 consists of 17 residues. Germline lookup yields CDR1 SGDLS and CDR2 YYNGEE. The CDR3 bases are TGTGCCAGCAGCGTAGGGACTAGCGGGGGGGCCCGAGAGACCCAGTACTTC. The encoded protein is CASSVGTSGGARETQYF.

The gene calls are TRBV7-2 and TRBJ1-4; no definite D call. Trimming stripped 1 base from V and 8 bases from J, with 11 bases between. This CDR3 is 14 amino acids long. Germline-derived CDR1 and CDR2 are SGHTA and FQGNSA. CDR3 protein: CASSLGPGSEKLFF. The CDR3 region has the DNA TGTGCCAGCAGCTTAGGTCCCGGTTCCGAAAAACTGTTTTTT.

The chain's CDR3 is CASSLMDRGGGYTF. The CDR3 DNA is TGTGCCAGCAGCTTAATGGACAGGGGTGGTGGCTACACCTTC. V usage is TRBV7-9 and J usage is TRBJ1-2; 9 bases are shared with TRBD1. Germline values: CDR1 SEHNR, CDR2 FQNEAQ (reference sequence). V trimming: 2 bases; J trimming: 7 bases; junction bases outside the gene matches: 5. CDR3 size: 14 residues. The whole variable domain, remainder taken from reference TRBV7-9 and TRBJ1-2, is DTGVSQNPRHKITKRGQNVTFRCDPISEHNRLYWYRQTLGQGPEFLTYFQNEAQLEKSRLLSDRFSAERPKGSFSTLEIQRTEQGDSAMYLCASSLMDRGGGYTFGSGTRLTVV.

V is TRBV6-5 and J is TRBJ1-5; 7 bases are shared with TRBD1. This CDR3 has 15 amino acids. After removal of 7 bases from V and 0 bases from J, the junction contained 6 bases not matched to a gene. Germline CDR1 reads MNHEY; CDR2 reads SVGAGI. Here the CDR3 reads CASNPTGPSNQPQHF. Here the CDR3 DNA reads TGTGCCAGCAATCCGACAGGGCCTAGCAATCAGCCCCAGCATTTT.

The chain employs TRBV7-8 and TRBJ2-5; D remains ambiguous. This CDR3 spans 14 amino acids. Germline lookup yields CDR1 SGHVS and CDR2 FQNEAQ. V gave up 5 bases and J gave up 5 bases, with 15 bases separating them. CDR3 bases: TGTGCCAGCAGCCTGCGACTGGTCCGGGAGACCCAGTACTTC. Its translation: CASSLRLVRETQYF.